One and the same sample provided the 16 T cell receptor beta chains below, sequenced in a study of blood T cells in healthy people across ages. A second PCR of about 7 to 12 cycles used a sample-barcoded 5' primer and a J-beta primer mix. In TCRdb, the 5' RACE reads were re-called with MiXCR into one record per CDR3 protein. The sample lists about 1.8 million distinct CDR3 sequences, around 50% occurring once. The material sequenced was blood. These receptors were taken from a woman aged 40 to 50 in good health.

This clonotype was seen only a few times. The rearrangement uses TRBV7-9 and TRBJ1-6, with D possibly TRBD1 on 6 matching bases. Germline V lookup: CDR1 SEHNR, CDR2 FQNEAQ (reference sequence). The ends were cut back, 0 bases at V and 11 bases at J, with 11 bases in the middle. The CDR3 is 14 residues long. The CDR3 protein is CASSLAGQLPPLHF. Written as DNA, the CDR3 is TGTGCCAGCAGCTTAGCAGGACAGCTACCACCCCTCCACTTT.

This chain's CDR3 is CASSRDAIDREQFF. In DNA, the CDR3 is TGTGCCAGCAGCCGCGATGCAATCGATCGTGAGCAGTTCTTC. This sequence joins TRBV6-5 and TRBJ2-1, with D unclear. This CDR3 is built from 14 residues. CDR1 is MNHEY and CDR2 is SVGAGI in the germline V gene. V was trimmed by 6 bases and J by 9 bases, leaving 18 bases between them.

This clonotype was found once. The chain carries TRBV12-3 or TRBV12-4 and TRBJ2-4, with TRBD1 matching over 9 bases. J was trimmed by 1 base and V by 5 bases; bases with no gene match: 9. This CDR3 is built from 17 residues. DNA for the CDR3: TGTGCCAGCAGTGGAAACAGGGGGCTAGGGGCCAAAAACATTCAGTACTTC. Amino acids: CASSGNRGLGAKNIQYF.

The V and J genes are TRBV20-1 and TRBJ2-5, with TRBD2 as a possible D gene (5 bases). Germline V lookup: CDR1 DFQATT, CDR2 SNEGSKA (reference sequence). V was shortened by 1 base and J by 7 bases, with 19 bases between the two germline ends. This CDR3 comprises 15 residues. CDR3 protein: CSARGQARDQRTQYF. CDR3 bases: TGCAGTGCTAGAGGCCAGGCGAGGGATCAGCGGACCCAGTACTTC.

This clonotype showed up just a few times. The chain has TRBV6-2 or TRBV6-3 and TRBJ2-7; D might be TRBD1 (5 bases). The J call is in doubt because the DNA end fits TRBJ2-5 better. Germline V gives CDR1 MNHEY, CDR2 SVGEGT. This CDR3 region has 14 residues. The CDR3 region is CASSYSGFGETQYF. DNA of the CDR3: TGTGCCAGCAGTTATTCAGGGTTCGGTGAGACCCAGTACTTC.

In its sample, this clonotype was seen a few times. The J gene is TRBJ2-1, the V gene TRBV6-6, with D hard to call. The CDR3 has 16 amino acids. Germline loops: CDR1 MNHNY, CDR2 SVGAGI (reference sequence). V was pared by 2 bases and J by 0 bases, with 11 bases between. The CDR3 nucleotides read TGTGCCAGCAGTTACGATTTCCAGAGCTCCTACAATGAGCAGTTCTTC. This sequence encodes CASSYDFQSSYNEQFF.

This chain joins TRBV27 and TRBJ2-4; possible D gene TRBD1, 5 bases. The V end was cut by 1 base, the J end by 6 bases, with 16 bases between. Germline CDR1 is MNHEY and CDR2 is SMNVEV (reference sequence). The CDR3 loop spans 16 amino acids. The CDR3 DNA is TGTGCCAGCAGTTTATTCCCCCTAGGGGAAGCAAACATTCAGTACTTC. As protein: CASSLFPLGEANIQYF.

Regarding this clonotype: At one end the junction does not follow the germline gene, possibly because of a read error. V usage is TRBV12-3 or TRBV12-4 and J usage is TRBJ2-1; D not resolved. This CDR3 has 13 residues. CDR3 amino acids: CVSSLGRNNEQFF. The CDR3 DNA reads as TGTGTCAGCAGTTTAGGGCGGAACAATGAGCAGTTCTTC.

This chain uses TRBV4-2 with TRBJ1-2; no clear D gene. Germline CDR1 and CDR2: LGHNA and YNFKEQ. Trimming removed 0 bases at V and 8 bases at J, with 16 bases between. The CDR3 covers 15 residues. The CDR3 DNA reads TGTGCCAGCAGCCAAGAGGACGGGTACAAAACGGGCTACACCTTC. Its protein is CASSQEDGYKTGYTF.

This clonotype was found a few times. In nucleotides, the CDR3 is TGTGCCAGCACTCCACGGGGGGGTTTAGATGGCTACACCTTC. Translation: CASTPRGGLDGYTF. This rearrangement joins TRBV6-6 to TRBJ1-2; tentatively, D is TRBD1 (5 bases). There are 14 residues in the CDR3. The V gene's germline CDR1 is MNHNY and CDR2 SVGAGI (reference sequence). Deletions cut 7 bases from V and 6 bases from J, with 18 bases between.

This clonotype was seen only a few times. J is TRBJ2-7 and V is TRBV12-3 or TRBV12-4; D might be TRBD1 (6 bases). V dropped 7 bases and J dropped 1 base, with 14 bases sitting between them. The CDR3 runs to 14 residues. This chain's CDR3 is CASKLTGASYEQYF. The CDR3 bases are TGTGCCAGCAAGCTGACAGGAGCGTCCTACGAGCAGTACTTC.

With regard to this clonotype: A junction end diverges from the germline sequence, so it may reflect a read error. This chain joins TRBV6-2 or TRBV6-3 and TRBJ1-2, with 7 positions matching TRBD1. The CDR3 length is 17 residues. The germline V gene encodes CDR1 MNHEY and CDR2 SVGEGT. The CDR3 bases are TGTGCCAGCAGTTACTCCAACCCAGGGGGGAAGAGCTATGACTACACCTTC. It is translated as CASSYSNPGGKSYDYTF.

This clonotype appeared a few times. This chain uses TRBV6-1 with TRBJ1-2; 7 bases fit TRBD1. The V gene end was trimmed by 6 bases and the J gene end by 8 bases; junction bases not matched to a gene: 9. The germline CDR1 and CDR2 sequences are MNHNS and SASEGT. This CDR3 comprises 13 residues. CDR3 nucleotide sequence: TGTGCCAGCAGGACAGGGATGGCGCGGGGCTACACCTTC. It yields the protein CASRTGMARGYTF.

This clonotype was detected a few times. The chain couples TRBV15 to TRBJ1-6, with D unclear. This CDR3 spans 13 amino acids. The ends were cut back, 4 bases at V and 11 bases at J, with 12 bases in the middle. CDR1 and CDR2 from the germline V gene are LNHNV and YYDKDF (reference sequence). CDR3 residues: CATSIGWAAPLHF. DNA for the CDR3: TGTGCCACCAGCATAGGTTGGGCGGCACCCCTCCACTTT. Full variable domain (outside the CDR3, taken from reference TRBV15 and TRBJ1-6): DAMVIQNPRYQVTQFGKPVTLSCSQTLNHNVMYWYQQKSSQAPKLLFHYYDKDFNNEADTPDNFQSRRPNTSFCFLDIRSPGLGDTAMYLCATSIGWAAPLHFGNGTRLTVT.

This rearrangement joins TRBV6-1 to TRBJ2-3, with D unresolved. The germline V gene has CDR1 MNHNS and CDR2 SASEGT. The V gene lost 6 bases and the J gene lost 4 bases, with 11 bases spanning the gap. The CDR3 consists of 13 residues. This CDR3 reads CASRPTASDTQYF. Written as DNA, the CDR3 is TGTGCCAGCAGACCTACAGCCTCAGATACGCAGTATTTT.

Points on this clonotype: A much larger clonotype is one base distant, so this may be a read error. V and J are TRBV29-1 and TRBJ2-4, with a possible D match to TRBD1 (6 bases). This CDR3 region has 13 residues. Looked up from germline, CDR1 is SQVTM and CDR2 is ANQGSEA. V was trimmed by 6 bases and J by 8 bases, leaving 17 bases between them. CDR3 coding DNA: TGCAGCGTAAGGGACAACTTTGGAGACATTCAGTACTTC. As protein: CSVRDNFGDIQYF.